This T cell receptor (beta chain) came from a study of blood T cell repertoires in COVID-19. Study overall: Samples of COVID-19 (acute and convalescent) were obtained from the United States, Italy and Spain. Sample material is recorded as cDNA or gDNA derived from T cells, B-cell-depleted T cells, or PBMCs.

Original handling: Amplification of reference gene primers was used by the study to estimate nucleated cell counts. Sequencing was performed with immunoSEQ multiplex PCR; in TCRdb, only in-frame clones are kept and a portion is missing. D and trimming come from the DNA, and the V and J calls and clone size come from that table. The sample records about 670,000 clones, just under 90% being singletons. This CDR3 region has 14 residues. Germline V gene lookup returns CDR1 SGHAT and CDR2 FQNNGV. Trimming at V came to 3 bases and at J to 4 bases, leaving 4 bases not matched to a gene. This TCR was recovered from a woman under 30 with acute or convalescent COVID-19. This chain joins TRBV11-2 and TRBJ1-1, with 8 bases fitting TRBD1. Sequenced: peripheral blood. CDR3 bases: TGTGCCAGCAGCTTTCAGGGGGCTAGCACTGAAGCTTTCTTT. As protein: CASSFQGASTEAFF.